Here is one T cell receptor (beta chain) with its context. The data originate from a study of blood T cell repertoires in COVID-19. CDR3 size: 14 residues. CDR1 is MDHEN, CDR2 SYDVKM, per germline. Trimming cost V 7 bases and J 6 bases, with 16 bases left between them. Only in-frame clones appear in the TCRdb table, and some are missing; sequencing was by immunoSEQ multiplex PCR. This table has 140,000 or so clones, approximately 87% appearing once. The sequenced sample was peripheral blood. The source of this sequence is a woman aged 45-65 years with active or convalescent COVID-19. The gene calls are TRBV28 and TRBJ2-1; possibly TRBD1 for D (6 bases). The CDR3 protein is CASTLRGYSNEQFF. The DNA for the CDR3 is TGTGCCAGCACCCTCAGGGGTTATTCCAATGAGCAGTTCTTC.